A selection of T cell receptor beta chains follows, all from one sample in a study of T cells in Graves' hyperthyroidism and ophthalmopathy. TCRdb recomputed calls from the multiplex PCR reads with MiXCR, one row per CDR3 protein. The repertoire holds approximately 610,000 distinct CDR3 sequences, with about 15% as singletons. Material for sequencing was blood. The origin of the receptors is a middle-aged woman with Graves' ophthalmopathy. Each CDR3 is given with its conserved first and last residue. The D gene is left open where the match is weak. Size is stated for part of the rows, as once, few or many counts, or as a class when the clone is expanded.

j_call,d_call,clone_size,v_call,cdr3_nt,cdr3_aa
TRBJ2-6,-,many,TRBV6-1,TGTGCCAGTCGGAGCGGGTTGGGCTCTGGGGCCAACGTCCTGACTTTC,CASRSGLGSGANVLTF
TRBJ1-3,-,many,TRBV12-3/TRBV12-4,TGTGCCAGCAGTCCCGTCGGAAACACCATATATTTT,CASSPVGNTIYF
TRBJ2-7,TRBD1,many,TRBV2,TGTGCCACCACAGGGGACAAGCCTTACGAGCAGTACTTC,CATTGDKPYEQYF
TRBJ1-1,-,many,TRBV6-1,TGTGCCAGCAGTGAATGGGGCAGCATGAACACTGAAGCTTTCTTT,CASSEWGSMNTEAFF
TRBJ2-7,TRBD2,-,TRBV28,TGTGCCAGCAGGCCATTAGGACTAGCGGCCTACGAGCAGTACTTC,CASRPLGLAAYEQYF
TRBJ1-5,-,many,TRBV7-2,TGTGCCAGCAGCGGAGTCCGGAATCAGCCCCAGCATTTT,CASSGVRNQPQHF
TRBJ2-5,-,many,TRBV5-5,TGTGCCAGCAGCTCCCTCGGAGGGGTCCGGGAGACCCAGTACTTC,CASSSLGGVRETQYF
TRBJ2-7,-,many,TRBV2,TGTGCCAGCAGCCGGACTGTCTACGAGCAGTACTTC,CASSRTVYEQYF
TRBJ2-5,TRBD1,many,TRBV12-3/TRBV12-4,TGTGCCAGCAGTTTACCACAGGGGGCTCTCTACCAAGAGACCCAGTACTTC,CASSLPQGALYQETQYF
TRBJ2-7,-,many,TRBV6-1,TGTGCCAGCAGTGCCGGGACTCGGAACGAGCAGTACTTC,CASSAGTRNEQYF
TRBJ1-2,-,many,TRBV19,TGTGCCAGTAGTGTCCAATTCGGGGGCTACACCTTC,CASSVQFGGYTF
TRBJ1-5,TRBD1,many,TRBV2,TGTGCCAGCAGTGTAGGACAGGGCAGCAATCAGCCCCAGCATTTT,CASSVGQGSNQPQHF
TRBJ1-2,-,many,TRBV7-2,TGTGCCAGCAGCTCCTCCGAGCGGAGTGGCTACACCTTC,CASSSSERSGYTF
TRBJ2-7,-,few,TRBV6-5,TGTGCCAGCAGTTACAACCGGGACCCCACCTACGAGCAGTACTTC,CASSYNRDPTYEQYF
TRBJ2-7,-,once,TRBV6-2/TRBV6-3,TGTGCCAGCAGTCGTCCACCCGGGACGGACGAGCAGTACTTC,CASSRPPGTDEQYF
TRBJ2-7,TRBD1,many,TRBV11-2,TGTGCCAGCAGCCCGCGGACAGGGTGGTCTTACGAGCAGTACTTC,CASSPRTGWSYEQYF
TRBJ2-7,-,many,TRBV19,TGTGCCAGTAGTCGGGGCCCGTCCTACGAGCAGTACTTC,CASSRGPSYEQYF
TRBJ2-7,TRBD1,many,TRBV29-1,TGCAGCGTAAGGACAGGGGATTACGAGCAGTACTTC,CSVRTGDYEQYF
TRBJ2-7,-,-,TRBV30,TGTGCCTGGTTACCGGAACATAAAGAGCAGTACTTC,CAWLPEHKEQYF
TRBJ1-1,-,few,TRBV28,TGTGCCAGCAGCGCCGGCGGAGGGGACACTGAAGCTTTCTTT,CASSAGGGDTEAFF
TRBJ1-1,-,-,TRBV7-7,TGTGCTAGCAGCTTAGCGCCTGGCGCTGAAGCTTTCTTT,CASSLAPGAEAFF
TRBJ2-7,-,few,TRBV28,TGTGCCAGCTCCCCGCAACCCTACGGGCAGTACTTC,CASSPQPYGQYF
TRBJ1-2,-,-,TRBV18,TGTGCCAGCTCACCAAGGGACGGGGCTAACTATGGCTACACCTTC,CASSPRDGANYGYTF
TRBJ2-5,-,-,TRBV6-1,TGTGCCAGCAGTGAAGCGGTGGGGAGGGGGGTGGAGACCCAGTACTTC,CASSEAVGRGVETQYF
TRBJ1-1,TRBD1,-,TRBV20-1,TGCAGTGCTAGTATGTCCGGAGGGGGCAACACTGAAGCTTTCTTT,CSASMSGGGNTEAFF
TRBJ1-1,-,many,TRBV20-1,TGCAGTGCTAGTAATCCTGGGCTAGACACTGAAGCTTTCTTT,CSASNPGLDTEAFF
TRBJ1-2,TRBD1,-,TRBV12-3/TRBV12-4,TGTGCCAGCAGTTGGGACAGGGGGCTGGGGGGCTACACCTTC,CASSWDRGLGGYTF
TRBJ2-7,TRBD2,many,TRBV7-2,TGTGCCAGCAGTTTAGGGACTAACTACGAGCAGTACTTC,CASSLGTNYEQYF
TRBJ2-7,-,many,TRBV6-2/TRBV6-3,TGTGCCAGCATTTACAGAGGCGGGACAGTGAGCTACGAGCAGTACTTC,CASIYRGGTVSYEQYF
TRBJ2-5,-,-,TRBV27,TGTGCCAGCAGTTTATTCCGGGACATAGAGACCCAGTACTTC,CASSLFRDIETQYF
TRBJ2-7,TRBD2,many,TRBV12-3/TRBV12-4,TGTGCCAGCAGTTCGAGGACTAGCGGTCCCTACGAGCAGTACTTC,CASSSRTSGPYEQYF
TRBJ1-1,-,-,TRBV6-2/TRBV6-3,TGTGCCAGCAGTTACTCGGGGAGCGGGGACACTGAAGCTTTCTTT,CASSYSGSGDTEAFF
TRBJ2-7,-,-,TRBV14,TGTGCCAGCAGCCAAGAAGGAGGGGCCTCATACTACGAGCAGTACTTC,CASSQEGGASYYEQYF
TRBJ1-2,-,-,TRBV20-1,TGCAGTGCTAGAGACAGGCCATATGGCTACACCTTC,CSARDRPYGYTF
TRBJ1-2,-,-,TRBV28,TGTGCCAGCAGTTTAGGAACAGCTCACTACTATGGCTACACCTTC,CASSLGTAHYYGYTF
TRBJ1-5,-,few,TRBV27,TGTGCCAGCAGTTCCATACAGGGCATCAACAATCAGCCCCAGCATTTT,CASSSIQGINNQPQHF
TRBJ2-2,-,many,TRBV10-3,TGTGCCATCAGTGAGTCCGAGGGCAGGGCGAACACCGGGGAGCTGTTTTTT,CAISESEGRANTGELFF
TRBJ2-7,-,few,TRBV12-3/TRBV12-4,TGTGCCAGCAGTTTAATGGCTGAAATCTACGAGCAGTACTTC,CASSLMAEIYEQYF
TRBJ1-2,-,many,TRBV7-9,TGTGCCAGCAGCCTCACAGGCAGCTATGGCTACACCTTC,CASSLTGSYGYTF
TRBJ1-1,TRBD1,many,TRBV19,TGTGCCAGTAGTCCCCGGGACAGAGCGAACACTGAAGCTTTCTTT,CASSPRDRANTEAFF
TRBJ2-7,-,once,TRBV28,TGTGCCAGCAGTCCAGGATACAGGGTCGAGCAGTACTTC,CASSPGYRVEQYF
TRBJ1-2,-,-,TRBV18,TGTGCCAGCTCACCACCGTTCGACGGGGAGCAAGGCTACACCTTC,CASSPPFDGEQGYTF
TRBJ2-1,-,few,TRBV3-1,TGTGCCAGCAGCCAAACTAAAGGCGACCCAATTCCTCAAGAGCAGTTCTTC,CASSQTKGDPIPQEQFF
TRBJ2-4,TRBD1,-,TRBV19,TGTGCCAGTAGCGGATACCGGGACAGAGAAGCCAAAAACATTCAGTACTTC,CASSGYRDREAKNIQYF
TRBJ2-4,-,many,TRBV20-1,TGCAGTGCTAGAATAACAAACATTCAGTACTTC,CSARITNIQYF
TRBJ1-1,-,many,TRBV28,TGTGCCAGCAGTGTTCCACCAGGGTCCCGAGCTTTCTTT,CASSVPPGSRAFF
TRBJ2-7,-,many,TRBV6-5,TGTGCCAGCAGTTACAAGGGGGTAGTCTACGAGCAGTACTTC,CASSYKGVVYEQYF
TRBJ2-5,-,many,TRBV14,TGTGCCAGCAGCACTTGGGGCGGCGAGACCCAGTACTTC,CASSTWGGETQYF
TRBJ2-7,TRBD1,few,TRBV12-3/TRBV12-4,TGTGCCAGCAGTTTAAGGGATCCCGGGACAGCTCTCTACGAGCAGTACTTC,CASSLRDPGTALYEQYF
TRBJ1-5,-,many,TRBV6-1,TGTGCCAGCAGTGACAGGGTCTTACAGCCCCAGCATTTT,CASSDRVLQPQHF
TRBJ1-2,-,many,TRBV20-1,TGCAGTGCTGAAGGGTACGAAGGCTACACCTTC,CSAEGYEGYTF
TRBJ2-7,-,many,TRBV28,TGTGCCAGCAGTTTTTGGGAGGAGCAGTACTTC,CASSFWEEQYF
TRBJ2-5,-,many,TRBV20-1,TGCAGTGCTAGATCCGTCAGGGCTAGTTTCGACCAAGAGACCCAGTACTTC,CSARSVRASFDQETQYF
TRBJ1-1,-,-,TRBV6-1,TGTGCCACCCGACTGAAGCTGAACACTGAAGCTTTCTTT,CATRLKLNTEAFF